This T cell receptor beta chain is drawn from a study of T cell repertoires in cytomegalovirus infection. TCRdb re-analysed the reads in MiXCR, keeping a single row per CDR3 protein. The sample consists of 200,000 or so distinct CDR3 sequences, about 20% of them appearing once. General study findings and limits: Summed frequency of public TCR beta families distinguished CMV carriers with the relevant HLA. HLA-C-restricted CMV-specific TCR beta clonotypes were dominant in the ex vivo response.

Details on this clonotype: What it binds is not known.

CDR3 length: 13 amino acids. V shed 4 bases and J shed 2 bases, with 9 bases lying between them. The germline V gene has CDR1 SGHDT and CDR2 YYEEEE. Sequenced material: PBMCs. The TCR comes from a human donor in good health (CMV status not recorded). Some clones in this sample may be carry-over from other donors' samples. The chain has TRBV5-6 and TRBJ1-2; D may be TRBD1 (5 bases). DNA for the CDR3: TGTGCCAGCAGCGTGGGGGGGAACTATGGCTACACCTTC. This codes for CASSVGGNYGYTF.